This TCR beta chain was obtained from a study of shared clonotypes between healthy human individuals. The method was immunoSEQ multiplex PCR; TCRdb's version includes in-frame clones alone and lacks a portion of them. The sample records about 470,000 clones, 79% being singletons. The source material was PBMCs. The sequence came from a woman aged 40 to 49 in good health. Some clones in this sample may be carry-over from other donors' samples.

The CDR3 loop reads CASRDPGSTDTQYF. CDR3 bases: TGCGCCAGCAGGGACCCGGGTAGCACAGATACGCAGTATTTT. This chain uses TRBV10-2 with TRBJ2-3; D not certain. This CDR3 comprises 14 residues. Trimming took off 6 bases at V and 0 bases at J, with 10 bases between the two ends. Looked up from germline, CDR1 is WSHSY and CDR2 is SAAADI.